The clone carrying this T cell receptor beta chain was seen a handful of times. The sample comes from a study of T-cell reconstitution after alpha-beta-depleted transplantation in children. Preparation of the TCRbeta library used unique molecular identifiers. MiXCR, applied by TCRdb to the PCR reads, yields one record per CDR3 protein. This table holds a few hundred thousand distinct CDR3 sequences, 11% found once. The specimen comprised PBMCs from the stem cell graft donor, sampled from the stem cell graft. The source is a human donor who donated a stem cell graft to a child with acute myeloid leukemia.

CDR3 protein: CASSQERTSGTDTQYF. DNA for the CDR3: TGTGCCAGCAGCCAAGAAAGGACTAGCGGCACAGATACGCAGTATTTT. The chain combines TRBV3-1 with TRBJ2-3, with 9 bases fitting TRBD2. Germline-derived CDR1 and CDR2 are LGHDT and YNNKEL (reference sequence). The CDR3 is made up of 16 amino acids. The ends lost 0 bases at V and 1 base at J; junction bases unmatched: 2.